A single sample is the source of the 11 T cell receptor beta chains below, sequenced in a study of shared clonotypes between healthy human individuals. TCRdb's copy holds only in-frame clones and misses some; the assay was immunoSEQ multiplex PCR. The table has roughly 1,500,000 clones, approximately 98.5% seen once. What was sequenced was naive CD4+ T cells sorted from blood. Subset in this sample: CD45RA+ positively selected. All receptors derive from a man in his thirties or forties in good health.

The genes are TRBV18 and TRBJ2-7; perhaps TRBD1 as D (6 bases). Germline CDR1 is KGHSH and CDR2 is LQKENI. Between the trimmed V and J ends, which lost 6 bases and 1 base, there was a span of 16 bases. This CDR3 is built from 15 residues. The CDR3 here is CASSHGTLESYEQYF. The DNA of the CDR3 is TGTGCCAGCTCTCACGGGACACTCGAGTCCTACGAGCAGTACTTC.

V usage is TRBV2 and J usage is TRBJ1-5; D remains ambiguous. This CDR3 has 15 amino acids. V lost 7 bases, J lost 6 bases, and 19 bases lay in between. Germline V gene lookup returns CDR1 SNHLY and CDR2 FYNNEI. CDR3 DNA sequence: TGTGCCAGCAATCAAGTTGGGAGGGAGAGTCAGCCCCAGCATTTT. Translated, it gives CASNQVGRESQPQHF.

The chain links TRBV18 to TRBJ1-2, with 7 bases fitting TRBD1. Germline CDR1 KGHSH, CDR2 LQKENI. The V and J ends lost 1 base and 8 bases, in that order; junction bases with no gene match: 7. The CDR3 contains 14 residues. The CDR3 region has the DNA TGTGCCAGCTCACCACTTGAGACAGGGTTCGGCTACACCTTC. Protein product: CASSPLETGFGYTF.

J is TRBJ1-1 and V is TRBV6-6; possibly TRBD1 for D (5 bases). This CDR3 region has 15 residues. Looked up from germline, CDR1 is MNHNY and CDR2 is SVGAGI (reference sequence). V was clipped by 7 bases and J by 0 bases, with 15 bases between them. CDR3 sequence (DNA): TGTGCCAGCAACTCCCCCATCAGGGTGAACACTGAAGCTTTCTTT. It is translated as CASNSPIRVNTEAFF.

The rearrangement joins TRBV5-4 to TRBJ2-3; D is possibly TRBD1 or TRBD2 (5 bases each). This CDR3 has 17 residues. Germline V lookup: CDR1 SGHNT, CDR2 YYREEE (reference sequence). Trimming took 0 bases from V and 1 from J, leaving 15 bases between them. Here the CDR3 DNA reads TGTGCCAGCAGCTTGGCCCCAGGGACCATAGGCACAGATACGCAGTATTTT. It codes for CASSLAPGTIGTDTQYF.

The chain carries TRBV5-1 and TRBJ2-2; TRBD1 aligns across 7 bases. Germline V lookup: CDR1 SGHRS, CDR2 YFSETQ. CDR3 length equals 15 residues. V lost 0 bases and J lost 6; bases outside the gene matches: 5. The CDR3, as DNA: TGCGCCAGCAGCTTGGGGACAGGCCTTCCCGGGGAGCTGTTTTTT. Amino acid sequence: CASSLGTGLPGELFF.

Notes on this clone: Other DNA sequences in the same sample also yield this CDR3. Written as DNA, the CDR3 is TGTGCCAGCTCGGGAGGGACCTCCTACGAGCAGTACTTC. Protein sequence: CASSGGTSYEQYF. The chain uses TRBV18 and TRBJ2-7; 7 bases align to TRBD2. The CDR3 contains 13 residues. From germline, CDR1 is KGHSH and CDR2 LQKENI. V shed 6 bases and J 0 bases; nucleotides not matched to a gene: 2.

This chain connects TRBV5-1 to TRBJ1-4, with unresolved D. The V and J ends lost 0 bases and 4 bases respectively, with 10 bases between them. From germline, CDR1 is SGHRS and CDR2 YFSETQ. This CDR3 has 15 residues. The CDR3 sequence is CASSLDAGINEKLFF. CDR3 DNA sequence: TGCGCCAGCAGCTTGGACGCGGGCATTAATGAAAAACTGTTTTTT.

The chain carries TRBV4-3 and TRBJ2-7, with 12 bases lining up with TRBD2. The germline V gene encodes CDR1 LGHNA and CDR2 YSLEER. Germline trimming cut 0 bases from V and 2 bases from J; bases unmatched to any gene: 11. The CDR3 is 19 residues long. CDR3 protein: CASSQDTVLAGGPTYEQYF. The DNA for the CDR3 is TGCGCCAGCAGCCAAGATACGGTGCTAGCGGGAGGGCCAACCTACGAGCAGTACTTC.

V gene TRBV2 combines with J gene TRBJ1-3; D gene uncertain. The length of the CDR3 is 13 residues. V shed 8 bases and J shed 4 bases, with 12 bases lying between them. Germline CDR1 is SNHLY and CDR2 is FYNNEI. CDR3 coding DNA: TGTGCCAGCGAGAGTGGCCAGGGAAACACCATATATTTT. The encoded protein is CASESGQGNTIYF.

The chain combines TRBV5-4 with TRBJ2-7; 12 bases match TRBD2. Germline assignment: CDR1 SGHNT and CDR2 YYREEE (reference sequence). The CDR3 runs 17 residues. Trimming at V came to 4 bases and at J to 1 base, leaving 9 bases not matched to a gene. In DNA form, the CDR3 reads TGTGCCAGCAGCATCGGACTAGCGGGACCAAATTCCTACGAGCAGTACTTC. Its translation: CASSIGLAGPNSYEQYF.